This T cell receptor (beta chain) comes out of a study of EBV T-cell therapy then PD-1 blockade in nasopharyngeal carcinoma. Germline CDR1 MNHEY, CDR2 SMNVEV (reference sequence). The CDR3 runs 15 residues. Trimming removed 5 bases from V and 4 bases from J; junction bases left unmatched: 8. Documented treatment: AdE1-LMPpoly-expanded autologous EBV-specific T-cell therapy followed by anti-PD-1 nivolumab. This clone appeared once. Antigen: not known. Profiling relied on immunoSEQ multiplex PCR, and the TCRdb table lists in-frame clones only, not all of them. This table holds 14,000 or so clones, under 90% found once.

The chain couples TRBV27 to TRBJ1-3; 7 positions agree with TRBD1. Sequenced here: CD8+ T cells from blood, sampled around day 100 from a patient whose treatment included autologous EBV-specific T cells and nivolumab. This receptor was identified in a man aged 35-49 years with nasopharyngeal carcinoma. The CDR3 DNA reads TGTGCCAGCAGTCTCGGCACAGGGGTAGGAAACACCATATATTTT. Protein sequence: CASSLGTGVGNTIYF.